Below are 12 T cell receptor beta chains sequenced from a single sample in a study of OX40 agonist ivuxolimab in advanced cancers. The table came from immunoSEQ multiplex PCR; TCRdb's copy has only in-frame clones and leaves some out. The data hold tens of thousands of clones, with nearly 95% observed a single time. The sample here was CD4+ or CD8+ T cells sorted from blood, taken in a trial of the OX40 agonist ivuxolimab. Receptor source: an adult with an advanced solid tumor such as melanoma, head and neck, liver or kidney cancer.

The chain is built from TRBV5-8 and TRBJ2-2; possibly TRBD1 or TRBD2 for D (5 bases each). CDR3 size: 15 residues. The V end lost 0 bases, the J end lost 2 bases, and 8 bases lay between the germline ends. Germline assignment: CDR1 SGHTS and CDR2 YDEGEE. The DNA of the CDR3 is TGTGCCAGCAGCTTGGGGGACGTAAACACCGGGGAGCTGTTTTTT. It encodes CASSLGDVNTGELFF.

This clone was seen only once. This chain uses TRBV19 with TRBJ1-2, with a possible D match to TRBD1 (5 bases). CDR1 is LNHDA, CDR2 SQIVND, per germline (reference sequence). The V end was cut by 1 base, the J end by 8 bases, with 8 bases between. This CDR3 has 12 amino acids. CDR3 coding DNA: TGTGCCAGTAGTATAGGCGGGACGGGCTACACCTTC. It encodes CASSIGGTGYTF.

This clone showed up just once. This chain joins TRBV4-1 and TRBJ2-7; D is uncertain. The V and J ends lost 4 bases and 0 bases respectively, with 7 bases between them. The length of the CDR3 is 13 residues. Germline assignment: CDR1 MGHRA and CDR2 YSYEKL. CDR3 sequence (DNA): TGCGCCAGCAGCCCTTGGCCCTCCTACGAGCAGTACTTC. It yields the protein CASSPWPSYEQYF.

This clone was recorded only once. This chain joins TRBV7-3 and TRBJ2-1, with TRBD2 identical over 14 bases. Per germline, CDR1 SGHTA and CDR2 FQGTGA. The V and J ends lost 3 bases and 2 bases, in that order; junction bases with no gene match: 6. The CDR3 extends over 18 amino acids. Here the CDR3 DNA reads TGTGCCAGCAGCTTGGGACTAGCGGGAGAGTGGGCCTACAATGAGCAGTTCTTC. Translated, it gives CASSLGLAGEWAYNEQFF.

The genes are TRBV7-9 and TRBJ2-3; no definite D call. CDR3 length: 16 residues. V was shortened by 7 bases and J by 2 bases, with 19 bases between the two germline ends. Per germline, CDR1 SEHNR and CDR2 FQNEAQ (reference sequence). The CDR3 DNA is TGTGCCAGCACCTACCACGGCAGCGCCACCACAGATACGCAGTATTTT. Protein sequence: CASTYHGSATTDTQYF.

The V call is TRBV28, the J call TRBJ1-2; 9 bases map to TRBD1. The CDR3 length is 15 residues. Germline CDR1 is MDHEN and CDR2 is SYDVKM. V lost 3 bases and J lost 5; bases outside the gene matches: 7. CDR3 loop: CASSFWGQGGYGYTF. As DNA, the CDR3 is TGTGCCAGCAGTTTTTGGGGACAGGGAGGGTATGGCTACACCTTC.

This chain links TRBV27 with TRBJ2-1; 8 bases are shared with TRBD2. The CDR3 loop spans 13 amino acids. CDR1 and CDR2 from the germline V gene are MNHEY and SMNVEV (reference sequence). V trimming: 5 bases; J trimming: 3 bases; junction bases outside the gene matches: 0. The CDR3 is CASSSGSYNEQFF. The CDR3 bases are TGTGCCAGCAGTAGCGGGAGCTACAATGAGCAGTTCTTC.

The gene calls are TRBV4-2 and TRBJ2-3; D unresolved. Looked up from germline, CDR1 is LGHNA and CDR2 is YNFKEQ. V was pared by 1 base and J by 4 bases, with 15 bases between. The CDR3 is made up of 16 amino acids. The CDR3 spells CASSQGNPPGPDTQYF. The CDR3 DNA follows: TGTGCCAGCAGCCAAGGTAACCCCCCGGGTCCAGATACGCAGTATTTT.

V gene TRBV5-6 combines with J gene TRBJ2-7, with 8 positions matching TRBD1. The CDR3 is made up of 19 amino acids. The germline CDR1 and CDR2 sequences are SGHDT and YYEEEE. Trimming removed 1 base from V and 2 bases from J; junction bases left unmatched: 17. The CDR3 DNA sequence: TGTGCCAGCAGCTTGAGAAGTGGGGACAGGACTGTGACGACCTACGAGCAGTACTTC. This translates into CASSLRSGDRTVTTYEQYF.

This clone has a single count. CDR3 protein: CASSLSGGGRQYF. In nucleotides, the CDR3 is TGTGCCAGCAGTTTATCCGGGGGGGGAAGGCAGTACTTC. The chain links TRBV27 to TRBJ2-7; 8 bases line up with TRBD2. This CDR3 region has 13 residues. Trimming took 0 bases from V and 9 from J; bases not matched to a gene: 4. The germline CDR1 and CDR2 sequences are MNHEY and SMNVEV (reference sequence).

The chain combines TRBV7-9 with TRBJ2-5; TRBD1 is a possible D gene (6 bases). This CDR3 has 19 residues. In germline, CDR1 is SEHNR, CDR2 FQNEAQ (reference sequence). V was trimmed by 5 bases and J by 2 bases, leaving 27 bases between them. CDR3 nucleotides: TGTGCCAGCAGCCATATGGGGGTGGGGGCCCACGTAGGACAAGAGACCCAGTACTTC. Translating it yields CASSHMGVGAHVGQETQYF.

The chain carries TRBV19 and TRBJ1-1; maybe TRBD1 (6 bases). The length of the CDR3 is 15 residues. The V end lost 7 bases, the J end lost 1 base, and 16 bases lay between the germline ends. Germline CDR1 LNHDA, CDR2 SQIVND (reference sequence). The CDR3 region is CASTQQGGGNTEAFF. CDR3 sequence (DNA): TGTGCCAGTACCCAACAGGGAGGTGGGAACACTGAAGCTTTCTTT.